Following are 25 T cell receptor beta chains from one sample sequenced in a study of technical replicates of blood from a few donors. TCRdb's table, derived via immunoSEQ multiplex PCR, lists solely in-frame clones and lacks some. The table has around 83,000 clones, roughly 94% seen once. Material for sequencing was T cells isolated from PBMCs. These receptors all come from a human donor in good health.

This sequence joins TRBV5-1 and TRBJ2-7; D is perhaps TRBD1 (6 bases). This CDR3 comprises 13 residues. Germline CDR1 is SGHRS and CDR2 is YFSETQ. The V end was cut by 0 bases, the J end by 7 bases, with 11 bases between. The CDR3 reads CASSLGTVGEQYF. The CDR3 DNA reads TGCGCCAGCAGCTTGGGGACAGTCGGGGAGCAGTACTTC.

The gene calls are TRBV7-6 and TRBJ2-7, with TRBD2 matching over 9 bases. Germline CDR1 SGHVS, CDR2 FNYEAQ. The CDR3 loop spans 18 amino acids. V lost 2 bases, J lost 1 base, and 12 bases stayed unmatched. Here the CDR3 reads CASSLLPPVTSGSYEQYF. The CDR3 coding sequence is TGTGCCAGCAGCTTATTGCCCCCCGTGACTAGCGGATCCTACGAGCAGTACTTC.

The chain carries TRBV11-2 and TRBJ1-3; the D gene is possibly TRBD1 (6 bases). Trimming stripped 5 bases from V and 4 bases from J, with 18 bases between. From germline, CDR1 is SGHAT and CDR2 FQNNGV. The CDR3 length is 16 residues. The CDR3 nucleotides are TGTGCCAGCAGCCCCAGAACAGGGTTCGACGGAAACACCATATATTTT. Its protein product is CASSPRTGFDGNTIYF.

The gene calls are TRBV7-2 and TRBJ1-3, with D possibly being TRBD1 (6 bases). The germline CDR1 and CDR2 sequences are SGHTA and FQGNSA. CDR3 length equals 16 residues. V lost 5 bases and J 0 bases, leaving 14 bases between the germline ends. Written as DNA, the CDR3 is TGTGCCAGCAGCCCGGCAGGGACACCCTCTGGAAACACCATATATTTT. This codes for CASSPAGTPSGNTIYF.

This chain joins TRBV27 and TRBJ2-1; D is undetermined. The ends were cut back, 3 bases at V and 6 bases at J, with 9 bases in the middle. Looked up from germline, CDR1 is MNHEY and CDR2 is SMNVEV (reference sequence). This CDR3 contains 13 residues. The CDR3: CASSLSRGNEQFF. The CDR3 DNA follows: TGTGCCAGCAGTTTGTCGAGAGGCAATGAGCAGTTCTTC.

This chain connects TRBV5-6 to TRBJ2-7, with 8 positions matching TRBD2. J gave up 2 bases and V 4 bases, and 8 bases lay outside the gene matches. CDR1 and CDR2 (germline): SGHDT, YYEEEE. The CDR3 length is 15 residues. CDR3: CASSARAGVAYEQYF. The CDR3 DNA is TGTGCCAGCAGCGCCCGAGCGGGAGTAGCCTACGAGCAGTACTTC.

The CDR3 reads CASSLARDRGRTDTQYF. DNA of the CDR3: TGTGCCAGCAGCTTAGCGCGGGACAGGGGGCGAACAGATACGCAGTATTTT. The rearrangement joins TRBV11-2 to TRBJ2-3; the match to TRBD1 covers 12 bases. This CDR3 region has 17 residues. The V gene end was trimmed by 1 base and the J gene end by 3 bases; junction bases not matched to a gene: 5. Germline CDR1 and CDR2: SGHAT and FQNNGV. The entire variable domain, with the rest obtained from reference TRBV11-2 and TRBJ2-3, is as follows: EAGVAQSPRYKIIEKRQSVAFWCNPISGHATLYWYQQILGQGPKLLIQFQNNGVVDDSQLPKDRFSAERLKGVDSTLKIQPAKLEDSAVYLCASSLARDRGRTDTQYFGPGTRLTVL.

This clone appeared once. The chain joins TRBV4-1 to TRBJ2-7; possibly TRBD1 for D (6 bases). V was pared by 1 base and J by 2 bases, with 12 bases between. The CDR3 contains 15 residues. Germline loops: CDR1 MGHRA, CDR2 YSYEKL. CDR3 in amino acids: CASSQGRQVAYEQYF. For the CDR3, the DNA is TGCGCCAGCAGCCAAGGTCGACAGGTTGCCTACGAGCAGTACTTC.

V is TRBV7-2 and J is TRBJ2-7; TRBD1 matches 7 bases. The CDR3 runs to 14 residues. Trimming took 1 base from V and 3 from J; bases not matched to a gene: 3. Germline CDR1 and CDR2: SGHTA and FQGNSA. This CDR3 is CASSLGGQYYEQYF. CDR3 DNA: TGTGCCAGCAGCTTAGGGGGACAGTACTACGAGCAGTACTTC.

The V call is TRBV28, the J call TRBJ2-5; the D gene is possibly TRBD1 (6 bases). Trimming cost V 6 bases and J 5 bases, with 7 bases left between them. The V gene's germline CDR1 is MDHEN and CDR2 SYDVKM. CDR3 length equals 11 residues. The CDR3 bases are TGTGCCAGCAGCCAGGGGGAGACCCAGTACTTC. This translates into CASSQGETQYF.

This chain links TRBV6-4 with TRBJ1-3; D is unclear. The CDR3 runs to 14 residues. Germline assignment: CDR1 MRHNA and CDR2 SNTAGT. The V end lost 6 bases, the J end lost 0 bases, and 9 bases lay between the germline ends. The CDR3 DNA is TGTGCCAGCAGATCGACGGGCTCTGGAAACACCATATATTTT. This gives the protein CASRSTGSGNTIYF.

The chain recombines TRBV4-1 with TRBJ2-1, with D perhaps TRBD2 (6 bases). CDR1 MGHRA and CDR2 YSYEKL come from the germline V gene. The CDR3 has 16 residues. V lost 2 bases and J lost 2, with 13 bases in between. CDR3 sequence reads: CASSQKLGGTYNEQFF. The CDR3 region has the DNA TGCGCCAGCAGCCAAAAACTCGGAGGGACCTACAATGAGCAGTTCTTC.

This rearrangement joins TRBV12-5 to TRBJ1-1; TRBD1 might be the D (6 bases). Trimming took 0 bases from V and 6 from J, leaving 11 bases between them. Germline V CDR1 and CDR2: LGHNT, FRNRAP. This CDR3 region has 14 residues. The CDR3: CASGLVHRAPEAFF. CDR3 DNA: TGTGCTAGTGGTTTGGTACACAGGGCCCCTGAAGCTTTCTTT.

The chain employs TRBV7-9 and TRBJ1-5; a possible D gene is TRBD1 (6 bases). CDR1 SEHNR and CDR2 FQNEAQ come from the germline V gene (reference sequence). The CDR3 consists of 13 residues. The V and J ends lost 4 bases and 4 bases respectively, with 8 bases between them. The CDR3 loop reads CASSSGVNQPQHF. The CDR3 coding sequence is TGTGCCAGCAGCTCAGGGGTAAATCAGCCCCAGCATTTT.

This chain joins TRBV27 and TRBJ1-2; possible D gene TRBD1, 6 bases. The V gene lost 5 bases and the J gene lost 5 bases, with 21 bases spanning the gap. This CDR3 is 16 amino acids long. Germline V gene lookup returns CDR1 MNHEY and CDR2 SMNVEV (reference sequence). In DNA, the CDR3 is TGTGCCAGCAGTAAAAAATTTGCAGGGGCTGGATATGGCTACACCTTC. The encoded protein is CASSKKFAGAGYGYTF.

V usage is TRBV2 and J usage is TRBJ2-4, with 7 bases fitting TRBD2. Germline-derived CDR1 and CDR2 are SNHLY and FYNNEI. The junction had 5 bases not matched to a gene; V was cut back by 3 bases and J by 0 bases. CDR3 length: 16 residues. This CDR3 reads CASSESSGLAKNIQYF. The CDR3 DNA sequence: TGTGCCAGCAGTGAGTCTAGCGGTTTAGCCAAAAACATTCAGTACTTC.

J is TRBJ2-1 and V is TRBV27; 14 positions match TRBD2. The J segment lost 6 bases and the V segment lost 3 bases, leaving 1 base of the junction unmatched. Germline V gene lookup returns CDR1 MNHEY and CDR2 SMNVEV (reference sequence). This CDR3 region has 15 residues. The CDR3 nucleotides read TGTGCCAGCAGTTTGACTAGCGGGAGGGTCAATGAGCAGTTCTTC. Translating it yields CASSLTSGRVNEQFF.

The J gene is TRBJ2-7, the V gene TRBV7-9, with D hard to call. The germline V and J ends were trimmed by 1 base and 2 bases, with 15 bases remaining between them. Per germline, CDR1 SEHNR and CDR2 FQNEAQ (reference sequence). The CDR3 runs 16 residues. CDR3: CASSLEHASATYEQYF. For the CDR3, the DNA is TGTGCCAGCAGCTTAGAGCACGCCAGCGCTACCTACGAGCAGTACTTC.

The chain combines TRBV7-3 with TRBJ2-7; 10 bases map to TRBD2. This CDR3 has 15 residues. Germline V lookup: CDR1 SGHTA, CDR2 FQGTGA. The junction had 2 bases not matched to a gene; V was cut back by 3 bases and J by 0 bases. The chain's CDR3 is CASSFSGGASYEQYF. CDR3 nucleotides: TGTGCCAGCAGCTTCAGCGGGGGGGCCTCCTACGAGCAGTACTTC.

This clone was seen only a few times. The V and J genes are TRBV6-1 and TRBJ2-4; D perhaps matches TRBD2 (7 bases). V lost 6 bases to trimming and J lost 8 bases, with 14 bases between them. Germline V gene lookup returns CDR1 MNHNS and CDR2 SASEGT. The CDR3 extends over 13 amino acids. In DNA form, the CDR3 reads TGTGCCAGCAGGATAGGGGGGGGGCACATTCAGTACTTC. Encoded protein: CASRIGGGHIQYF.

The rearrangement links TRBV14 to TRBJ1-2; 7 bases are a match to TRBD1. CDR3 length equals 16 residues. Looked up from germline, CDR1 is SGHDN and CDR2 is FVKESK. V lost 0 bases to trimming and J lost 0 bases; unmatched junction nucleotides: 4. DNA of the CDR3: TGTGCCAGCAGCCAAGATCGGGGACAGACTAACTATGGCTACACCTTC. This gives the protein CASSQDRGQTNYGYTF.

This chain links TRBV6-1 with TRBJ1-1; 8 nucleotides align to TRBD1. This CDR3 comprises 14 residues. The J segment lost 5 bases and the V segment lost 11 bases, leaving 13 bases of the junction unmatched. CDR1 MNHNS and CDR2 SASEGT come from the germline V gene. The CDR3 bases are TGTGCCTCTGACAGGGGCCGCCCAAGGACTGAAGCTTTCTTT. It specifies CASDRGRPRTEAFF.

The rearrangement uses TRBV7-8 and TRBJ2-1; D perhaps matches TRBD2 (5 bases). V was clipped by 3 bases and J by 4 bases, with 10 bases between them. CDR1 SGHVS and CDR2 FQNEAQ come from the germline V gene. CDR3 length: 14 residues. CDR3 DNA: TGTGCCAGCAGCTTCGAGGGCCGGTACAATGAGCAGTTCTTC. This translates into CASSFEGRYNEQFF.

The V call is TRBV19, the J call TRBJ2-7; 10 nucleotides match TRBD1. The CDR3 loop spans 17 amino acids. V lost 7 bases and J lost 4; bases outside the gene matches: 16. The germline CDR1 and CDR2 sequences are LNHDA and SQIVND (reference sequence). CDR3 bases: TGTGCCAGTATTGGGACAGGGGTCGGTACCGACTTTTACGAGCAGTACTTC. This encodes CASIGTGVGTDFYEQYF.

The rearrangement uses TRBV6-1 and TRBJ1-1, with D possibly TRBD1 on 6 matching bases. The V end was cut by 3 bases, the J end by 4 bases, with 12 bases between. Germline loops: CDR1 MNHNS, CDR2 SASEGT. The CDR3 is 14 amino acids. The CDR3 spells CASSDRTELTEAFF. The CDR3 nucleotides read TGTGCCAGCAGTGATCGGACAGAACTCACTGAAGCTTTCTTT.